This T cell receptor beta chain was sequenced for a study of T cell responses to AZD1222 COVID-19 vaccine listed by TCRdb under 2021. Concerning the study at large: AZD1222 recipients whose second dose came at about 4 weeks and those whose second dose came at about 12 weeks were combined into one group, since spike-specific TCR depth and breadth did not differ between the two schedules. Enrollment into the trials was organized by age into subgroups of 18-55, 56-69 and 70-plus years, and those subgroups contained roughly 150, 30 and 60 TCR-sequenced participants, respectively. A total of just over 230 trial participants underwent TCR sequencing, of whom roughly 210 had received two doses of AZD1222 and about 26 had received two doses of the MenACWY control vaccine. General conclusions and limits of the study: After two AZD1222 doses, both the breadth and the depth of spike-specific TCRs were significantly higher than at day 0 and than in MenACWY recipients. Participants were mostly white British and included more females than males, and it was suggested by the authors that clonal diversity may have been underestimated. Conclusions about previously exposed vaccinees were limited because only five to seven AZD1222 recipients were SARS-CoV-2 seropositive at baseline. The whole spike protein was spanned by vaccine-associated CD4 TCRs, and dominant responses were seen in regions 160-218 and 743-854. Because no day 14 peak-response samples were available, repertoires were characterized only after the peak T cell response. The 56-69-year group was small, and its depth increase did not reach significance, likely because of low power. Epitopes outside the regions mutated in the B.1.351 and B.1.1.7 variants were reportedly recognized by nearly half of the unique spike-specific TCRs.

The CDR3 regions of human TCRbeta chains were analyzed by immunosequencing. In the authors' own workflow: TCRs in the repertoires were matched against a reference library of SARS-CoV-2-specific TCRs that had been generated with the MIRA antigen-specificity platform. Breadth was defined as the fraction of unique TCRs that were SARS-CoV-2-associated, and depth was defined as the fraction of total T cells that were SARS-CoV-2-associated. Using the MIRA data, every spike-specific TCR was mapped to the spike region that the TCR reacted to and assigned to either a CD4 or a CD8 class. Log10-transformed breadth and depth values were compared by one-way ANOVA with Sidak's multiple comparisons tests. TCRdb carries this immuneACCESS record with in-frame sequences only. Its versions omit some clonotypes, under half of them owing to an unresolved V gene in the studies checked, with the rest unexplained. V, J and clone size derive from that table, while D and trimming were established from the DNA sequence. Recorded for this sample are 110,000 to 150,000 clones; approximately 94% of them occurred a single time. The ten most abundant clones make up about 9% of the sample.

The germline V gene provides CDR1 SGHAT and CDR2 FQNNGV. V was cut back by 5 bases and J by 7 bases, leaving a gap of 15 bases between them. From cysteine to phenylalanine, the CDR3 is 14 amino acids long. Only CDR3 DNA remains: 42 bases, in frame from the first base. Read against the paper, the sample's time point label means: baseline before first vaccination. Samples from vaccinated people were obtained from the UK trials COV001 and COV002, which included a single-blind randomized controlled phase 2/3 trial of AZD1222 (ChAdOx1 nCoV-19) in healthy adults. Trial participant PBMC samples were collected at day 0 and day 28 after the second dose for TCRbeta chain sequencing. Details on this clone: What antigen it recognizes has not been identified. Qualities for individual bases were not recorded, and no much larger clone is one base off.

The specimen was peripheral blood, collected on day 0 of AZD1222 vaccination. The rearranged segments are TRBV11-2 and TRBJ1-5; the D gene remains uncertain. The TCR originated in an adult in good health. The sequenced DNA: TGTGCCAGCAGCCTTGACTCAAATGGCCAGCCCCAGCATTTT. It translates as CASSLDSNGQPQHF.